What follows are 2 T cell receptor beta chains derived from one specimen sequenced in a study of molecular identifiers for immune sequencing clone quantification. TCRdb reprocessed the PCR reads with MiXCR, giving one entry per CDR3 protein. The table lists about 300,000 distinct CDR3 sequences, about 22% of them singletons, with about 0.79% in the top ten. The sequenced sample was naive CD8+ T cells from blood, with Jurkat cell RNA spiked in. Sample subset: FACS-sorted CD8+CD4-CCR7+CD45RA+ naive T cells. The source is a human donor in good health. Some libraries in this study had Jurkat cell RNA spiked in.

Turning to this clonotype: A much larger clone differs from this one at a single base, so this may be a read error. The V call is TRBV6-2 or TRBV6-3, the J call TRBJ2-5; D tentatively fits TRBD1 or TRBD2 (5 bases each). Germline-derived CDR1 and CDR2 are MNHEY and SVGEGT. The CDR3 spans 13 residues. The CDR3 region has the DNA TGTACCAGCAGTTACGGGACGGTAGAGACCCAGTACTTC. This encodes CTSSYGTVETQYF.

This clonotype was detected ten times or more. CDR3 amino acids: CARSPPQPCSYNEQFF. Written as DNA, the CDR3 is TGTGCCAGAAGCCCGCCCCAGCCTTGCTCCTACAATGAGCAGTTCTTC. The chain carries TRBV5-3 and TRBJ2-1; D ambiguous. TRBV5-3 is known as an ORF, though its function is uncertain. Trimming shortened V by 4 bases and J by 0 bases, and 14 bases separated the two germline ends. This CDR3 is 16 amino acids long.